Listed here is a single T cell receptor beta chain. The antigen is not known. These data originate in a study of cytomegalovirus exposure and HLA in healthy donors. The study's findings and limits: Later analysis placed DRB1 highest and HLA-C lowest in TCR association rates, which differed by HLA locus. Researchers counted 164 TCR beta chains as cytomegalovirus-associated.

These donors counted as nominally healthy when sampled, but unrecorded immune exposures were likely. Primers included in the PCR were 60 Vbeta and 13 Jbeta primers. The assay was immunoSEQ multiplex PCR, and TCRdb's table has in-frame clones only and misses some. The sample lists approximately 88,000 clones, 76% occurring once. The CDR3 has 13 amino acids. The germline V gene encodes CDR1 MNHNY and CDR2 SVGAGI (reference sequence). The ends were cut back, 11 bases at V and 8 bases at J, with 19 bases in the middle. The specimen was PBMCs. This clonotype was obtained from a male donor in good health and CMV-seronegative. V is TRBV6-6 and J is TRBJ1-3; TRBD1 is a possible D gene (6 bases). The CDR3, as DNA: TGTGCCGGACGCTCGGGGGGCGACGACACCATATATTTT. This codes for CAGRSGGDDTIYF.